Below are 30 T cell receptor beta chains sequenced from a single sample in a study of early T cells in non-severe SARS-CoV-2 infection. TCRdb redid the calling of the 5' RACE reads with MiXCR, one entry per CDR3 protein. The data show 68,000 or so distinct CDR3 sequences, with 9.5% to 15% seen just once and over 1.5% held by the top ten. The material sequenced was whole blood. The receptor source for this set is an adult who was a healthcare worker with PCR-confirmed SARS-CoV-2 infection or an uninfected control (not recorded which).

This clonotype was detected many times. The chain uses TRBV7-9 and TRBJ2-3; 14 positions match TRBD2. With 5 bases clipped from V and 5 bases from J, the junction kept 6 bases outside the gene matches. Germline lookup yields CDR1 SEHNR and CDR2 FQNEAQ (reference sequence). CDR3 size: 16 residues. The CDR3 reads CASSTGTSGGGDTQYF. The CDR3 region has the DNA TGTGCCAGCAGCACAGGGACTAGCGGGGGTGGAGATACGCAGTATTTT.

This rearrangement joins TRBV30 to TRBJ2-1; TRBD1 agrees at 9 bases. The V and J ends lost 5 bases and 7 bases, in that order; junction bases with no gene match: 3. Per the germline V gene, CDR1 is GTSNPN and CDR2 is SVGIG (reference sequence). The CDR3 totals 12 residues. The CDR3 loop is CAWAGQGNEQFF. The CDR3 DNA is TGTGCCTGGGCGGGACAGGGTAATGAGCAGTTCTTC.

V is TRBV20-1 and J is TRBJ2-7; weak D call: TRBD2 (6 bases). CDR1 and CDR2 from the germline V gene are DFQATT and SNEGSKA (reference sequence). V was trimmed by 4 bases and J by 3 bases, leaving 19 bases between them. The CDR3 length is 15 residues. Here the CDR3 DNA reads TGCAGTGCTACCCGCCCTTCGGCGGGGTTCTACGAGCAGTACTTC. Translated, it gives CSATRPSAGFYEQYF.

The chain recombines TRBV6-5 with TRBJ2-6; possible D gene TRBD1, 6 bases. V was trimmed by 4 bases and J by 2 bases, leaving 15 bases between them. The germline gives CDR1 MNHEY, CDR2 SVGAGI. The CDR3 runs to 17 residues. The CDR3 here is CASSLGRGRTGANVLTF. The CDR3 DNA reads as TGTGCCAGCAGTTTGGGCAGGGGAAGGACTGGGGCCAACGTCCTGACTTTC.

Many counts were recorded for this clonotype. The CDR3 sequence is CASSYTAGVPTDTQYF. CDR3 DNA: TGCGCCAGCAGCTACACGGCGGGGGTCCCCACAGATACGCAGTATTTT. V usage is TRBV5-1 and J usage is TRBJ2-3; 7 positions agree with TRBD2. Germline-derived CDR1 and CDR2 are SGHRS and YFSETQ. The CDR3 consists of 16 residues. Germline trimming cut 3 bases from V and 2 bases from J; bases unmatched to any gene: 9. Full variable domain (outside the CDR3, taken from reference TRBV5-1 and TRBJ2-3): KAGVTQTPRYLIKTRGQQVTLSCSPISGHRSVSWYQQTPGQGLQFLFEYFSETQRNKGNFPGRFSGRQFSNSRSEMNVSTLELGDSALYLCASSYTAGVPTDTQYFGPGTRLTVL.

The sample holds a few counts of this clonotype. The chain combines TRBV6-6 with TRBJ2-3; D perhaps matches TRBD1 (6 bases). There are 16 residues in the CDR3. Trimming pared 2 bases from V and 3 bases from J, leaving 15 bases between. Germline loops: CDR1 MNHNY, CDR2 SVGAGI (reference sequence). For the CDR3, the DNA is TGTGCCAGCAGTTACCCCCTCCTCACAGGGACAGATACGCAGTATTTT. This gives the protein CASSYPLLTGTDTQYF.

This clonotype has ten or more counts. The chain uses TRBV2 and TRBJ2-1; D not resolved. CDR3 length: 14 amino acids. V was pared by 6 bases and J by 12 bases, with 21 bases between. From germline, CDR1 is SNHLY and CDR2 FYNNEI. As DNA, the CDR3 is TGTGCCAGCAGGGTCAGGAACCAGCAAATTGGGCAGTTCTTC. It codes for CASRVRNQQIGQFF.

This clonotype has just a few counts. The rearrangement joins TRBV14 to TRBJ2-1; D call uncertain. The CDR3 extends over 13 amino acids. V gave up 0 bases and J gave up 10 bases, with 10 bases separating them. Looked up from germline, CDR1 is SGHDN and CDR2 is FVKESK. CDR3 sequence: CASSQDEVQEQFF. As DNA, the CDR3 is TGTGCCAGCAGCCAAGATGAAGTGCAAGAGCAGTTCTTC. Filled out from reference TRBV14 and TRBJ2-1, the complete variable domain reads EAGVTQFPSHSVIEKGQTVTLRCDPISGHDNLYWYRRVMGKEIKFLLHFVKESKQDESGMPNNRFLAERTGGTYSTLKVQPAELEDSGVYFCASSQDEVQEQFFGPGTRLTVL.

This clonotype occurred a few times. This chain connects TRBV29-1 to TRBJ2-5; 9 bases map to TRBD1. Unmatched junction bases numbered 6, after V lost 2 bases and J lost 2 bases. Germline V gene lookup returns CDR1 SQVTM and CDR2 ANQGSEA. The CDR3 runs to 15 residues. The CDR3 sequence: CSVERTGASQETQYF. The CDR3 region has the DNA TGCAGCGTTGAAAGGACAGGGGCTTCTCAAGAGACCCAGTACTTC. Looking up the rest from reference TRBV29-1 and TRBJ2-5 gives the full variable domain: SAVISQKPSRDICQRGTSLTIQCQVDSQVTMMFWYRQQPGQSLTLIATANQGSEATYESGFVIDKFPISRPNLTFSTLTVSNMSPEDSSIYLCSVERTGASQETQYFGPGTRLLVL.

The genes are TRBV29-1 and TRBJ1-2, with a tentative D call TRBD1 (5 bases). V was pared by 4 bases and J by 2 bases, with 8 bases between. Germline-derived CDR1 and CDR2 are SQVTM and ANQGSEA. The CDR3 has 12 amino acids. In DNA form, the CDR3 reads TGCAGCGTTGTTGGGGGGAACTATGGCTACACCTTC. Translated, it gives CSVVGGNYGYTF.

At least ten counts were recorded for this clonotype. This chain joins TRBV5-4 and TRBJ2-1; 7 positions match TRBD1. Germline CDR1 is SGHNT and CDR2 is YYREEE (reference sequence). The CDR3 is made up of 15 amino acids. V shed 2 bases, J shed 5 bases, and the junction held 7 bases outside the gene matches. The CDR3: CASSFNTGQNNEQFF. As DNA, the CDR3 is TGTGCCAGCAGCTTCAATACGGGACAGAACAATGAGCAGTTCTTC.

This clonotype was observed at least ten times. The chain joins TRBV6-5 to TRBJ1-4; D is unresolved. The CDR3 is made up of 15 amino acids. The germline gives CDR1 MNHEY, CDR2 SVGAGI. Between the trimmed V and J ends, which lost 0 bases and 8 bases, there was a span of 13 bases. CDR3 DNA sequence: TGTGCCAGCAGTTACTCCCGGGTACGGGCGGAAAAACTGTTTTTT. This encodes CASSYSRVRAEKLFF.

This clonotype has a handful of counts. This chain links TRBV3-1 with TRBJ1-4, with D maybe TRBD1 (5 bases). This CDR3 has 17 amino acids. Germline V gives CDR1 LGHDT, CDR2 YNNKEL (reference sequence). Trimming shortened V by 1 base and J by 2 bases, and 14 bases separated the two germline ends. The CDR3 nucleotides read TGTGCCAGCAGCCAAGTGTTCTGGAAGGGGACTAATGAAAAACTGTTTTTT. Its translation is CASSQVFWKGTNEKLFF. Full variable domain (rest looked up from reference TRBV3-1 and TRBJ1-4): DTAVSQTPKYLVTQMGNDKSIKCEQNLGHDTMYWYKQDSKKFLKIMFSYNNKELIINETVPNRFSPKSPDKAHLNLHINSLELGDSAVYFCASSQVFWKGTNEKLFFGSGTQLSVL.

This clonotype was recorded at least ten times. The chain is built from TRBV7-2 and TRBJ2-3; maybe TRBD1 (6 bases). Between the trimmed V and J ends, which lost 1 base and 9 bases, there was a span of 8 bases. This CDR3 has 12 residues. The germline CDR1 and CDR2 sequences are SGHTA and FQGNSA. This CDR3 reads CASSLGQGTQYF. As DNA, the CDR3 is TGTGCCAGCAGCTTAGGGCAGGGGACGCAGTATTTT.

This clonotype was seen at least ten times. The J gene is TRBJ2-5, the V gene TRBV12-3 or TRBV12-4; D is ambiguous. Between the trimmed V and J ends, which lost 8 bases and 2 bases, there was a span of 12 bases. This CDR3 is built from 13 residues. The CDR3 region has the DNA TGTGCCAGCTCACGTGGGAAACAAGAGACCCAGTACTTC. Residues: CASSRGKQETQYF.

The chain combines TRBV11-2 with TRBJ2-7; the D gene is possibly TRBD1 (5 bases). The CDR3 length is 13 residues. The germline CDR1 and CDR2 sequences are SGHAT and FQNNGV. The V and J ends lost 4 bases and 3 bases respectively, with 10 bases between them. CDR3 sequence (DNA): TGTGCCAGCAGCTCCGACAGCTTCTACGAGCAGTACTTC. It yields the protein CASSSDSFYEQYF.

The chain combines TRBV6-8 with TRBJ1-5; the match to TRBD1 covers 7 bases. Germline V CDR1 and CDR2: MNHGY, SAAAGT. V shed 7 bases, J shed 3 bases, and the junction held 12 bases outside the gene matches. The CDR3 covers 16 residues. This CDR3 is CASISQPTGPNQPQHF. In DNA form, the CDR3 reads TGTGCCAGCATTTCCCAGCCGACAGGGCCCAATCAGCCCCAGCATTTT.

This clonotype appeared many times. This chain joins TRBV6-2 or TRBV6-3 and TRBJ1-1; weak D call: TRBD1 (6 bases). The length of the CDR3 is 13 residues. Germline-derived CDR1 and CDR2 are MNHEY and SVGEGT. Trimming shortened V by 5 bases and J by 2 bases, and 9 bases separated the two germline ends. CDR3 in amino acids: CASSTGTNTEAFF. The CDR3 DNA follows: TGTGCCAGCAGTACAGGGACTAACACTGAAGCTTTCTTT.

The rearrangement uses TRBV6-5 and TRBJ2-5; D remains unclear. CDR3 length: 12 residues. The V and J ends lost 6 bases and 4 bases respectively, with 9 bases between them. Germline lookup yields CDR1 MNHEY and CDR2 SVGAGI. In DNA form, the CDR3 reads TGTGCCAGCAGCGGAAAACTAGAGACCCAGTACTTC. Its protein product is CASSGKLETQYF.

In this sample, this clonotype turned up many times. The V call is TRBV13, the J call TRBJ2-1; D remains ambiguous. The CDR3 covers 12 residues. V was clipped by 1 base and J by 7 bases, with 5 bases between them. Looked up from germline, CDR1 is PRHDT and CDR2 is FYEKMQ (reference sequence). CDR3 residues: CASSLDGNEQFF. The CDR3 DNA follows: TGTGCCAGCAGCTTAGATGGGAATGAGCAGTTCTTC.

This clonotype occurred many times. The genes are TRBV11-1 and TRBJ2-1; D call uncertain. Trimming removed 8 bases at V and 7 bases at J, with 18 bases between. Germline V gene lookup returns CDR1 SGHAT and CDR2 FQDESV (reference sequence). The CDR3 loop spans 14 amino acids. Here the CDR3 DNA reads TGTGCCAGCGAAAAGGGTTGGGGATGGAATGAGCAGTTCTTC. This gives the protein CASEKGWGWNEQFF.

The chain recombines TRBV11-2 with TRBJ1-6; perhaps TRBD1 as D (6 bases). Trimming left V 5 bases short and J 9 bases short, with 14 bases between. CDR1 SGHAT and CDR2 FQNNGV come from the germline V gene. This CDR3 is 14 amino acids long. As DNA, the CDR3 is TGTGCCAGCAGCCGACAGGTCGGGGGTTCACCCCTCCACTTT. As protein: CASSRQVGGSPLHF.

This chain joins TRBV10-1 and TRBJ2-5; 9 bases agree with TRBD2. With 0 bases clipped from V and 4 bases from J, the junction kept 3 bases outside the gene matches. The CDR3 covers 15 residues. From germline, CDR1 is WNHNN and CDR2 SYGVQD (reference sequence). CDR3: CASSESGTSRETQYF. Here the CDR3 DNA reads TGCGCCAGCAGTGAGTCGGGGACTAGCCGAGAGACCCAGTACTTC.

The CDR3 DNA reads TGTGCCAGCAGACAGAACAGGGCCCCCGGCGAAAAACTGTTTTTT. Translation: CASRQNRAPGEKLFF. The chain carries TRBV7-8 and TRBJ1-4; a possible D gene is TRBD1 (6 bases). The ends were cut back, 6 bases at V and 8 bases at J, with 19 bases in the middle. Germline values: CDR1 SGHVS, CDR2 FQNEAQ. The CDR3 consists of 15 residues.

This clonotype was picked up a small number of times. The chain recombines TRBV20-1 with TRBJ2-1; D is ambiguous. V lost 0 bases and J lost 10, with 13 bases in between. CDR1 DFQATT and CDR2 SNEGSKA come from the germline V gene (reference sequence). The CDR3 covers 13 residues. For the CDR3, the DNA is TGCAGTGCTAGAGATAATTTGGGCGTCGAGCAGTTCTTC. Residues: CSARDNLGVEQFF.

The table lists this clonotype with many counts. The genes are TRBV4-1 and TRBJ2-1; 13 bases align to TRBD2. After removal of 4 bases from V and 7 bases from J, the junction contained 4 bases not matched to a gene. Germline CDR1 reads MGHRA; CDR2 reads YSYEKL. The CDR3 has 15 amino acids. This chain's CDR3 is CASSPGLAGYNEQFF. CDR3 coding DNA: TGCGCCAGCAGCCCGGGACTAGCGGGGTATAATGAGCAGTTCTTC.

V and J are TRBV7-2 and TRBJ2-3; a possible D gene is TRBD2 (6 bases). Germline CDR1 SGHTA, CDR2 FQGNSA. Trimming left V 1 base short and J 9 bases short, with 17 bases between. The CDR3 runs 15 residues. The CDR3 nucleotides are TGTGCCAGCAGCTTAGGCGGGGTTGTGGGAGACACGCAGTATTTT. As protein: CASSLGGVVGDTQYF.

This chain uses TRBV19 with TRBJ2-1, with 11 bases fitting TRBD2. The V gene end was trimmed by 9 bases and the J gene end by 3 bases; junction bases not matched to a gene: 13. From germline, CDR1 is LNHDA and CDR2 SQIVND (reference sequence). The CDR3 totals 17 residues. The CDR3 bases are TGTGCCAGAACTAGCGGGGGAGCAACTATTGACTACAATGAGCAGTTCTTC. This translates into CARTSGGATIDYNEQFF.

This clonotype was counted at least ten times. This rearrangement joins TRBV7-2 to TRBJ1-5, with 8 bases that match TRBD1. From germline, CDR1 is SGHTA and CDR2 FQGNSA. V trimming: 4 bases; J trimming: 4 bases; junction bases outside the gene matches: 3. The CDR3 loop spans 14 amino acids. CDR3 amino acids: CASSSGQGNQPQHF. For the CDR3, the DNA is TGTGCCAGCAGCTCCGGACAGGGAAATCAGCCCCAGCATTTT.

This clonotype occurred a few times. The chain carries TRBV7-2 and TRBJ2-2, with TRBD2 as a possible D gene (5 bases). Germline CDR1 reads SGHTA; CDR2 reads FQGNSA. V shed 5 bases and J shed 7 bases, with 14 bases lying between them. The CDR3 spans 14 residues. CDR3 DNA: TGTGCCAGCAGCAGAGGGTCCCGGTTCGGGGAGCTGTTTTTT. The encoded protein is CASSRGSRFGELFF.